Below, 27 T cell receptor beta chains from the same sample are listed, as sequenced in a study of blood T cell repertoires in COVID-19. Sequencing was performed with immunoSEQ multiplex PCR; in TCRdb, only in-frame clones are kept and a portion is missing. The sample records 150,000 to 200,000 clones, approximately 78% being singletons. Sequenced sample: PBMCs or T cells enriched from blood (not recorded which). The receptors shown here come from a woman between 45 and 65 years old who had recovered from COVID-19.

V gene TRBV3-1 (or the pseudogene TRBV3-2) combines with J gene TRBJ1-4, with D hard to call. Trimming removed 0 bases at V and 8 bases at J, with 13 bases between. The germline CDR1 and CDR2 sequences are LGHDT and YNNKEL (reference sequence). The CDR3 has 15 residues. CDR3 region: CASSQEGRGGEKLFF. CDR3 in DNA: TGTGCCAGCAGCCAAGAAGGCCGAGGAGGGGAAAAACTGTTTTTT.

This clone was seen a few times. The rearrangement joins TRBV9 to TRBJ2-2; 7 nucleotides agree with TRBD1. The germline CDR1 and CDR2 sequences are SGDLS and YYNGEE. V lost 3 bases and J lost 4; bases outside the gene matches: 9. The CDR3 has 16 amino acids. CDR3 amino acids: CASSELTGMRTGELFF. CDR3 DNA sequence: TGTGCCAGCAGCGAGTTGACAGGGATGCGCACCGGGGAGCTGTTTTTT.

The chain is built from TRBV11-1 and TRBJ2-1; 7 bases are shared with TRBD2. V was pared by 4 bases and J by 7 bases, with 13 bases of the junction left unmatched. The CDR3 extends over 16 amino acids. The germline V gene has CDR1 SGHAT and CDR2 FQDESV (reference sequence). The CDR3 region is CASSYSRLADINEQFF. DNA of the CDR3: TGTGCCAGCAGCTATAGTAGGCTAGCGGACATAAATGAGCAGTTCTTC.

This clone came up a few times. V and J are TRBV27 and TRBJ2-1, with 10 bases aligning to TRBD2. Trimming at V came to 1 base and at J to 8 bases, leaving 5 bases not matched to a gene. The germline CDR1 and CDR2 sequences are MNHEY and SMNVEV (reference sequence). This CDR3 has 15 amino acids. The CDR3 region has the DNA TGTGCCAGCAGTTTATTACTAGCGGGACTCTATGAGCAGTTCTTC. This sequence encodes CASSLLLAGLYEQFF.

The J gene is TRBJ2-7, the V gene TRBV19; 11 bases are shared with TRBD1. Germline CDR1 is LNHDA and CDR2 is SQIVND (reference sequence). With V trimmed by 5 bases and J by 4 bases, 7 bases remained unmatched. The CDR3 totals 15 residues. The CDR3 reads CASSGPGQGVYEQYF. CDR3 sequence (DNA): TGTGCCAGTAGTGGGCCGGGACAGGGGGTGTACGAGCAGTACTTC.

V gene TRBV9 combines with J gene TRBJ2-5, with D perhaps matching TRBD2 (6 bases). The CDR3 extends over 14 amino acids. The germline gives CDR1 SGDLS, CDR2 YYNGEE. Trimming shortened V by 3 bases and J by 5 bases, and 14 bases separated the two germline ends. The CDR3: CASSAASGLETQYF. The CDR3 DNA follows: TGTGCCAGCAGCGCAGCGAGCGGGCTGGAGACCCAGTACTTC.

The chain is built from TRBV19 and TRBJ2-1, with 10 positions matching TRBD1. This CDR3 is built from 18 residues. In germline, CDR1 is LNHDA, CDR2 SQIVND (reference sequence). With V trimmed by 7 bases and J by 4 bases, 16 bases remained unmatched. The CDR3 DNA follows: TGTGCCAGTAAGTCCCGGGACAGGGGCAGTAGGGGATACAATGAGCAGTTCTTC. Protein: CASKSRDRGSRGYNEQFF.

This rearrangement joins TRBV28 to TRBJ2-1; tentative D call: TRBD1 (6 bases). Germline V gene data show CDR1 as MDHEN and CDR2 as SYDVKM. Trimming took off 1 base at V and 9 bases at J, with 10 bases between the two ends. This CDR3 spans 13 amino acids. The chain's CDR3 is CASSLSGQPEQFF. The CDR3 bases are TGTGCCAGCAGTTTATCTGGACAGCCTGAGCAGTTCTTC.

The CDR3 sequence is CASSLLSGLAGGVPKGTQYF. The CDR3 DNA reads TGTGCCAGCAGCCTCCTCTCGGGACTAGCGGGAGGAGTACCGAAGGGGACGCAGTATTTT. The rearrangement uses TRBV3-1 (or the pseudogene TRBV3-2) and TRBJ2-3, with 15 nucleotides matching TRBD2. Losses at the gene ends were 4 bases for V and 9 bases for J; bases not matched to a gene: 20. From germline, CDR1 is LGHDT and CDR2 YNNKEL (reference sequence). This CDR3 is built from 20 residues.

V and J are TRBV19 and TRBJ1-1; TRBD1 might be the D (5 bases). Trimming removed 7 bases at V and 0 bases at J, with 15 bases between. The length of the CDR3 is 15 residues. Per the germline V gene, CDR1 is LNHDA and CDR2 is SQIVND (reference sequence). The CDR3, as DNA: TGTGCCAGTAAGATGACAGCTACCATGAACACTGAAGCTTTCTTT. Its protein is CASKMTATMNTEAFF.

The V call is TRBV19, the J call TRBJ1-5, with a weak D call TRBD1 (5 bases). V shed 3 bases and J shed 6 bases, with 9 bases lying between them. Germline CDR1 LNHDA, CDR2 SQIVND (reference sequence). The CDR3 is 13 residues long. Written as DNA, the CDR3 is TGTGCCAGTAGTATTATAGGGGTTCAGCCCCAGCATTTT. It yields the protein CASSIIGVQPQHF. The whole variable domain, remainder taken from reference TRBV19 and TRBJ1-5, is DGGITQSPKYLFRKEGQNVTLSCEQNLNHDAMYWYRQDPGQGLRLIYYSQIVNDFQKGDIAEGYSVSREKKESFPLTVTSAQKNPTAFYLCASSIIGVQPQHFGDGTRLSIL.

This clone showed up just a few times. The chain joins TRBV19 to TRBJ2-1; 11 nucleotides line up with TRBD2. The J segment lost 6 bases and the V segment lost 1 base, leaving 2 bases of the junction unmatched. This CDR3 is built from 15 residues. CDR1 and CDR2 from the germline V gene are LNHDA and SQIVND (reference sequence). CDR3 in DNA: TGTGCCAGTAGTATAGGAGGGACTAGCGGCAATGAGCAGTTCTTC. It yields the protein CASSIGGTSGNEQFF.

V gene TRBV12-3 or TRBV12-4 combines with J gene TRBJ2-1; D is uncertain. This CDR3 is built from 12 residues. The ends were cut back, 4 bases at V and 9 bases at J, with 10 bases in the middle. This CDR3 reads CASSSSSPEQFF. Written as DNA, the CDR3 is TGTGCCAGCAGTTCCAGTTCCCCTGAGCAGTTCTTC.

The chain joins TRBV7-3 to TRBJ2-7; TRBD2 aligns across 8 bases. The germline V gene has CDR1 SGHTA and CDR2 FQGTGA. This CDR3 has 15 residues. The J segment lost 1 base and the V segment lost 2 bases, leaving 4 bases of the junction unmatched. The CDR3 spells CASSLFPGGSYEQYF. CDR3 nucleotide sequence: TGTGCCAGCAGCTTATTCCCGGGAGGGTCCTACGAGCAGTACTTC.

V and J are TRBV5-1 and TRBJ2-1; 7 nucleotides align to TRBD1. The CDR3 has 16 amino acids. J lost 5 bases, V lost 3 bases, and 11 bases had no gene match. Germline CDR1 is SGHRS and CDR2 is YFSETQ. The CDR3 is CASSSTLRDRHNEQFF. CDR3 nucleotide sequence: TGCGCCAGCAGCTCTACCCTCCGGGACAGACACAATGAGCAGTTCTTC.

The rearrangement links TRBV3-1 (or the pseudogene TRBV3-2) to TRBJ1-2; D perhaps matches TRBD1 (5 bases). CDR1 is LGHDT and CDR2 is YNNKEL in the germline V gene (reference sequence). This CDR3 comprises 16 residues. Trimming took 0 bases from V and 4 from J, leaving 15 bases between them. The DNA of the CDR3 is TGTGCCAGCAGCCAAGAATCTCACCAGGGAGGCTATGGCTACACCTTC. It is translated as CASSQESHQGGYGYTF.

This clone turned up a few times. The J gene is TRBJ1-5, the V gene TRBV2; TRBD1 matches 9 bases. The CDR3 runs to 16 residues. J was trimmed by 2 bases and V by 8 bases; bases with no gene match: 10. Looked up from germline, CDR1 is SNHLY and CDR2 is FYNNEI. The CDR3 here is CASREDRGSRNQPQHF. The DNA for the CDR3 is TGTGCCAGCCGGGAGGACAGGGGATCGCGCAATCAGCCCCAGCATTTT.

The chain employs TRBV3-1 (or the pseudogene TRBV3-2) and TRBJ1-2, with D perhaps TRBD1 (5 bases). Trimming took 0 bases from V and 3 from J, leaving 17 bases between them. Germline loops: CDR1 LGHDT, CDR2 YNNKEL (reference sequence). CDR3 length: 17 amino acids. The CDR3 is CASSQDEAGAFYYGYTF. For the CDR3, the DNA is TGTGCCAGCAGCCAAGATGAGGCTGGGGCCTTCTACTATGGCTACACCTTC.

CDR3 DNA: TGCGCCAGCAGTGAAACCCAACACAACTATGGCTACACCTTC. Residues: CASSETQHNYGYTF. The chain is built from TRBV10-1 and TRBJ1-2, with D hard to call. The CDR3 runs to 14 residues. V dropped 3 bases and J dropped 2 bases, with 10 bases sitting between them. Germline V gene lookup returns CDR1 WNHNN and CDR2 SYGVQD (reference sequence).

This clone was seen just once. The chain combines TRBV19 with TRBJ1-1, with a weak D call TRBD1 (5 bases). The CDR3 length is 16 residues. The V gene lost 3 bases and the J gene lost 2 bases, with 16 bases spanning the gap. The germline V gene encodes CDR1 LNHDA and CDR2 SQIVND (reference sequence). The CDR3 nucleotides read TGTGCCAGTAGTATCCGCGTCGGCAGGGTCAACACTGAAGCTTTCTTT. Protein product: CASSIRVGRVNTEAFF.

This clone was counted a few times. The chain couples TRBV6-1 to TRBJ1-1, with 8 bases fitting TRBD1. The V gene's germline CDR1 is MNHNS and CDR2 SASEGT. The CDR3 spans 18 residues. The V and J ends lost 2 bases and 4 bases, in that order; junction bases with no gene match: 15. Here the CDR3 reads CASSERGQAPPYSTEAFF. DNA of the CDR3: TGTGCCAGCAGTGAAAGGGGACAGGCTCCCCCTTATAGCACTGAAGCTTTCTTT.

The V gene is TRBV27, the J gene TRBJ1-6, with D hard to call. Trimming pared 3 bases from V and 7 bases from J, leaving 10 bases between. Germline loops: CDR1 MNHEY, CDR2 SMNVEV (reference sequence). CDR3 length: 14 residues. Here the CDR3 reads CASSFEGRNSPLHF. The CDR3 nucleotides read TGTGCCAGCAGTTTCGAGGGAAGGAATTCACCCCTCCACTTT.

In its sample, this clone was seen a few times. This chain joins TRBV10-1 and TRBJ2-2, with D maybe TRBD2 (6 bases). The CDR3 totals 17 residues. Germline V gives CDR1 WNHNN, CDR2 SYGVQD (reference sequence). Trimming pared 5 bases from V and 0 bases from J, leaving 16 bases between. CDR3 sequence (DNA): TGCGCCAGCAGTCAAGGCCGGGGGACGTCGAACACCGGGGAGCTGTTTTTT. Amino acid sequence: CASSQGRGTSNTGELFF.

The J gene is TRBJ1-1, the V gene TRBV30; 10 bases line up with TRBD1. The V segment lost 5 bases and the J segment 3 bases; nucleotides outside the gene matches: 3. CDR3 length: 13 amino acids. Germline V gene sequence: CDR1 GTSNPN, CDR2 SVGIG (reference sequence). The CDR3 here is CAWSTGGDTEAFF. The CDR3 nucleotides read TGTGCCTGGTCGACAGGGGGCGACACTGAAGCTTTCTTT.

The V call is TRBV7-9, the J call TRBJ2-7, with D hard to call. The CDR3 contains 14 residues. The germline gives CDR1 SEHNR, CDR2 FQNEAQ (reference sequence). The V end was cut by 5 bases, the J end by 2 bases, with 13 bases between. CDR3 in amino acids: CASSLAAIPYEQYF. The CDR3 region has the DNA TGTGCCAGCAGCCTCGCCGCGATTCCCTACGAGCAGTACTTC.

The chain has TRBV4-1 and TRBJ1-5, with D maybe TRBD1 (5 bases). V was pared by 0 bases and J by 7 bases, with 19 bases between. CDR1 is MGHRA and CDR2 is YSYEKL in the germline V gene. This CDR3 has 17 residues. The CDR3 nucleotides are TGCGCCAGCAGCCAAGATTGGGGTGGGGCGACGGTACAGCCCCAGCATTTT. Protein product: CASSQDWGGATVQPQHF.

This chain connects TRBV7-2 to TRBJ1-1; no clear D gene. V was pared by 5 bases and J by 2 bases, with 15 bases between. The CDR3 spans 15 residues. Germline-derived CDR1 and CDR2 are SGHTA and FQGNSA. This CDR3 reads CASSREGGLNTEAFF. Here the CDR3 DNA reads TGTGCCAGCAGCCGGGAGGGAGGACTAAACACTGAAGCTTTCTTT.